This T cell receptor beta chain was sequenced in a study of blood T cell repertoires in COVID-19. Overall study: From T cells, B-cell-depleted T cells, or PBMCs came the material, which was cDNA or gDNA.

After removal of 6 bases from V and 5 bases from J, the junction contained 8 bases not matched to a gene. Germline CDR1 is MDHEN and CDR2 is SYDVKM. This CDR3 has 15 amino acids. In the authors' methods: Amplifying reference gene primers gave estimates of nucleated cell counts. TCRdb keeps only in-frame clones here, not all; method: immunoSEQ multiplex PCR. V and J calls and clone size are copied from that table; D and trimming were computed from the DNA. The repertoire includes roughly 250,000 clones, approximately 83% of them detected once, and around 3.3% sits in the top ten. This TCR was sampled from a woman aged 35 to 49 who had been exposed to COVID-19. The V gene is TRBV28, the J gene TRBJ1-1; 11 positions match TRBD1. Sequenced input: PBMCs or T cells enriched from blood (not recorded which). As DNA, the CDR3 is TGTGCCAGCAGACGGACAGGGGGCTTTGTAACTGAAGCTTTCTTT. Protein product: CASRRTGGFVTEAFF.